This T cell receptor (beta chain) derives from a study of blood T cell repertoires in COVID-19 (dated by TCRdb to about 2020). Background on the whole study: Samples covering the acute and convalescent phases of COVID-19 were provided by collaborators in the United States, Italy and Spain. Where HLA class I and class II types were available, the types were taken from metadata supplied by the sample provider, not from assay-based typing. The sample metadata nearly always contained a de-identified subject ID, COVID-19 status, age in years and sex. The dataset comprised deeply sampled blood TCRbeta repertoires from subjects exposed to, actively infected with, or recovered from COVID-19. The material from the prospective study consisted of cDNA or gDNA derived from T cells, B-cell-depleted T cells, or PBMCs. A freely available public database, intended as a resource for researchers studying the immune response to SARS-CoV-2, is where the repertoires were released. The samples were drawn from two sources: the first 160 participants of the ongoing ImmuneRACE study, and over 1,000 subjects contributed by 6 global collaborators.

Study-wide findings and limitations: The quantity of clinical and demographic metadata differed by source and by participant and was supplied without curation.

Turning to this clone: It lacks a known antigen. Per-nucleotide qualities are absent, and no much larger clonotype sits a single base away.

According to the germline V gene (reference sequence), CDR1 reads SSHAT and CDR2 reads FNYEAQ. The CDR3, from cysteine to phenylalanine, totals 13 residues. Of the read, only the CDR3 DNA is kept; its 39 bases are in frame from base 1. The junction carries 8 bases between V and J, which are trimmed by 5 bases and 1 base respectively. Collaborating institutions collected whole blood in K2EDTA tubes following their own protocols. For TCRbeta analysis, collaborators shipped samples as frozen whole blood, isolated PBMCs, or DNA extracted from either of those sample types. TCRbeta CDR3 regions were amplified from genomic DNA by means of the immunoSEQ Assay, a bias-controlled multiplex PCR. In the paper's pipeline: Within the assay, amplification of reference gene primers was used to estimate how many nucleated cells each sample contained. To quantify the absolute abundance of each unique TCRbeta CDR3 rearrangement, sequence reads were collapsed and filtered. Productive Simpson clonality was computed per sample as the square root of Simpson's diversity index over productive rearrangements. Here the immuneACCESS table is served through TCRdb, limited to in-frame sequences with V and J called. Missing clones are a known gap in these copies; in checked studies unresolved V genes cover under half, and the rest lacks a known reason. That table supplies the V and J calls and clone size; D and trimming were determined from the DNA. The sample yields about 140,000 clones; 87% were counted once. Approximately 0.98% of the sample rests with the top ten.

In this chain, TRBV7-7 is recombined with TRBJ1-1, with an unclear D gene assignment. The sample consisted of peripheral blood. The receptor comes from a woman in her forties or fifties with acute or convalescent COVID-19. The DNA reads TGTGCCAGCAGCCTACGCCAGAACACTGAAGCTTTCTTT. Translation gives CASSLRQNTEAFF.